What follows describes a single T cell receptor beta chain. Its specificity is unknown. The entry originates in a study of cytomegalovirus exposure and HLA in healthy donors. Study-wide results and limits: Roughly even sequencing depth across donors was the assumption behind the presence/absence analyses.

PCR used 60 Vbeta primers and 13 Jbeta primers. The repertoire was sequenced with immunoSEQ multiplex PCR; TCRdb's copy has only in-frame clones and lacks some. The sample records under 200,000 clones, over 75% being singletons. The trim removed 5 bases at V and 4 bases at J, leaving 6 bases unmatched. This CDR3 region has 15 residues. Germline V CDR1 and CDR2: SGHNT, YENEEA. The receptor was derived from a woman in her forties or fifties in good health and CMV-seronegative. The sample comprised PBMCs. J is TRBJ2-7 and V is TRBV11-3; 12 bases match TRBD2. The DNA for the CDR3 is TGTGCCAGCAGCCCGCGACTAGCGGGAGATTACGAGCAGTACTTC. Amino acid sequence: CASSPRLAGDYEQYF.